The present entry profiles one T cell receptor (beta chain) with its context. What it binds is unknown. The CDR3 is 15 residues long. The V gene's germline CDR1 is SGHDT and CDR2 YYEEEE. The V end was cut by 1 base, the J end by 6 bases, with 17 bases between. The data are from a study of cytotoxic CD8 clonotypes in ibrutinib-treated CLL. About the study: Response samples were taken after a median about twelve months of treatment, range 6 to 36.

Clones were read by immunoSEQ multiplex PCR, and TCRdb kept only the in-frame ones, dropping some. The sample has 50,000 or so clones; about three fifths are singletons. Notes on the study in general: Measured clonality at baseline was greater than in age-matched healthy donors and tracked with circulating CD8+ T-cell counts. Shared public clonotypes were rare, and on treatment they either got smaller or stayed the same.

This TCR was sampled from a human donor with chronic lymphocytic leukemia. The chain is built from TRBV5-6 and TRBJ2-7; D is perhaps TRBD1 (6 bases). Sample: PBMCs, taken after 24 months of ibrutinib treatment. The CDR3 loop is CASSLRQGTQSEQYF. CDR3 bases: TGTGCCAGCAGCTTGCGCCAGGGGACCCAATCCGAGCAGTACTTC.